Each of the 8 T cell receptor beta chains below was sequenced from the same sample in a study of cytomegalovirus exposure and HLA in healthy donors. Both 60 Vbeta primers and 13 Jbeta primers went into the PCR. Data came from immunoSEQ multiplex PCR; TCRdb stores just in-frame clones and leaves some out. The sample shows over 100,000 clones, roughly 78% of them seen only once. Sequencing was performed on PBMCs. The receptor set was obtained from a man in his forties or fifties in good health and CMV-seropositive.

The chain recombines TRBV11-1 with TRBJ2-1, with 13 nucleotides matching TRBD2. The germline gives CDR1 SGHAT, CDR2 FQDESV (reference sequence). V was clipped by 2 bases and J by 7 bases; unmatched bases: 5. The CDR3 has 16 amino acids. The CDR3 sequence is CASSLPGLAGKNEQFF. CDR3 DNA: TGTGCCAGCAGCTTACCGGGACTAGCGGGAAAAAATGAGCAGTTCTTC.

Notes on this clone: The junction departs from the called germline gene at one end, perhaps through a read error. The sample holds other DNA sequences that translate to the same CDR3. V and J are TRBV18 and TRBJ1-3; the D is unclear. This CDR3 contains 15 residues. The V gene's germline CDR1 is KGHSH and CDR2 LQKENI. The CDR3 here is CASSPPGGSGNTIYF. The CDR3 nucleotides are TGTGCCAGCTCCCCACCGGGAGGCTCTGGAAACACCATATATTTT. The full variable domain, its missing parts supplied by reference TRBV18 and TRBJ1-3, is NAGVMQNPRHLVRRRGQEARLRCSPMKGHSHVYWYRQLPEEGLKFMVYLQKENIIDESGMPKERFSAEFPKEGPSILRIQQVVRGDSAAYFCASSPPGGSGNTIYFGEGSWLTVV.

The CDR3 coding sequence is TGTGCCAGCAGTGACTCGGGAGGGATGGGGTACAATGAGCAGTTCTTC. Translated: CASSDSGGMGYNEQFF. This chain connects TRBV6-4 to TRBJ2-1; 7 nucleotides agree with TRBD2. CDR1 and CDR2 from the germline V gene are MRHNA and SNTAGT. After removal of 0 bases from V and 4 bases from J, the junction contained 6 bases not matched to a gene. This CDR3 is built from 16 residues.

The rearrangement uses TRBV7-2 and TRBJ1-5, with TRBD1 matching 7 bases. Trimming removed 5 bases from V and 6 bases from J; junction bases left unmatched: 10. This CDR3 region has 15 residues. Germline CDR1 and CDR2: SGHTA and FQGNSA. In nucleotides, the CDR3 is TGTGCCAGCAGCCTGAGGGGGCAGGGCGGTCAGCCCCAGCATTTT. Translation: CASSLRGQGGQPQHF.

The genes are TRBV10-2 and TRBJ1-1; TRBD1 might be the D (6 bases). The CDR3 totals 14 residues. Germline CDR1 reads WSHSY; CDR2 reads SAAADI. Trimming cost V 7 bases and J 0 bases, with 12 bases left between them. The CDR3, as DNA: TGCGCCAGCACCCGGACAGCCATGAACACTGAAGCTTTCTTT. Its translation: CASTRTAMNTEAFF.

The chain carries TRBV4-1 and TRBJ2-3; D possibly corresponds to TRBD1 (5 bases). V lost 4 bases and J 8 bases, leaving 10 bases between the germline ends. Germline CDR1 MGHRA, CDR2 YSYEKL. The CDR3 consists of 12 residues. The CDR3 DNA follows: TGCGCCAGCAGCCCCCTTAGGGGTACGCAGTATTTT. Encoded protein: CASSPLRGTQYF.

V is TRBV5-6 and J is TRBJ1-3; 8 bases are a match to TRBD1. CDR1 is SGHDT and CDR2 is YYEEEE in the germline V gene. The CDR3 is made up of 14 amino acids. The ends lost 1 base at V and 4 bases at J; junction bases unmatched: 1. CDR3 residues: CASSLWDRGNTIYF. Here the CDR3 DNA reads TGTGCCAGCAGCTTGTGGGACAGGGGAAACACCATATATTTT.

The chain uses TRBV7-9 and TRBJ1-3; D is undetermined. Germline V gene sequence: CDR1 SEHNR, CDR2 FQNEAQ (reference sequence). V was trimmed by 5 bases and J by 0 bases, leaving 11 bases between them. The CDR3 loop spans 15 amino acids. This CDR3 is CASSITAFSGNTIYF. In nucleotides, the CDR3 is TGTGCCAGCAGCATAACAGCCTTCTCTGGAAACACCATATATTTT.